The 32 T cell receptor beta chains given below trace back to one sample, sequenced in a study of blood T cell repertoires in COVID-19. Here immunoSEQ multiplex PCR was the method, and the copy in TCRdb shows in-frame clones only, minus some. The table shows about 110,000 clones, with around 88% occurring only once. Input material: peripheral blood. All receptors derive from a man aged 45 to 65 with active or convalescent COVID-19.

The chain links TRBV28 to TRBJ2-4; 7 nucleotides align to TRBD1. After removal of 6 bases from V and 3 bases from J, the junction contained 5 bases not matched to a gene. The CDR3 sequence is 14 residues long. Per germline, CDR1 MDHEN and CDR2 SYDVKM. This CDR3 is CASREGQSKNIQYF. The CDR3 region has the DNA TGTGCCAGCAGAGAGGGACAGAGCAAAAACATTCAGTACTTC.

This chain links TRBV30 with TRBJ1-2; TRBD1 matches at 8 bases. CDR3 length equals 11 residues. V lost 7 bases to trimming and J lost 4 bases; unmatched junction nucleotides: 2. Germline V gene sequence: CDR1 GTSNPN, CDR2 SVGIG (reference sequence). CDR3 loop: CALQGGYGYTF. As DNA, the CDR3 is TGTGCCTTACAGGGGGGCTATGGCTACACCTTC.

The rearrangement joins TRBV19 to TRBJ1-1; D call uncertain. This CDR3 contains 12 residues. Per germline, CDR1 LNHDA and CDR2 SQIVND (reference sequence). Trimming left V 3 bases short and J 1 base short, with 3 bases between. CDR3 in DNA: TGTGCCAGTAGTATCAGGAACACTGAAGCTTTCTTT. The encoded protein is CASSIRNTEAFF.

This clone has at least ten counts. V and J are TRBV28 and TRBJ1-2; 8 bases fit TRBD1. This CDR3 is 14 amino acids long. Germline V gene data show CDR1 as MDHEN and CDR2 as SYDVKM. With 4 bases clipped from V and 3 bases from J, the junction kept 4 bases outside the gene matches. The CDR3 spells CASSSPGQDYGYTF. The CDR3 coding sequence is TGTGCCAGCAGTTCGCCGGGACAGGACTATGGCTACACCTTC.

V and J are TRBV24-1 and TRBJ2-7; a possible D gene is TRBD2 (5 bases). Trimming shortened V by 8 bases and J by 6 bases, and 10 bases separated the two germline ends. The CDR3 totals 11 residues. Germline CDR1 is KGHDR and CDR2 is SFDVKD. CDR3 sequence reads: CATTPRGEQYF. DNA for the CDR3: TGTGCCACCACCCCTCGGGGCGAGCAGTACTTC.

The CDR3 loop is CASSPRENEAFF. The CDR3 DNA follows: TGTGCCAGCTCACCAAGGGAGAATGAAGCTTTCTTT. The chain recombines TRBV18 with TRBJ1-1; D is undetermined. CDR1 is KGHSH, CDR2 LQKENI, per germline. CDR3 length: 12 amino acids. V lost 2 bases and J lost 7, with 8 bases in between.

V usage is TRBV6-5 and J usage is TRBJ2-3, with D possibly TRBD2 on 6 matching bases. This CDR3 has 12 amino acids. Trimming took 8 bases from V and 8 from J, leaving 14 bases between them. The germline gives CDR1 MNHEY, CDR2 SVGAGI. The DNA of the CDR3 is TGTGCCAGCGGGGGGTCGATCAGTACGCAGTATTTT. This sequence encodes CASGGSISTQYF.

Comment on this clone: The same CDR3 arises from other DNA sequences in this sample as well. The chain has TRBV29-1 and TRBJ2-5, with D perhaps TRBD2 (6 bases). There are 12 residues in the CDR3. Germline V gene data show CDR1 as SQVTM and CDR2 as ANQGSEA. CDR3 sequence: CSTRDSQETQYF. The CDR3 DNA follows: TGCAGTACCAGGGACTCCCAAGAGACCCAGTACTTC.

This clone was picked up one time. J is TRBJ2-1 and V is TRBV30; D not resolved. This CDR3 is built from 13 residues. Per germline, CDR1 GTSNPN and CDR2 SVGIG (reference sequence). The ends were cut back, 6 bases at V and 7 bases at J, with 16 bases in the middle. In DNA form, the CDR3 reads TGTGCCTGCCACCACCCCCATCGGAATGAGCAGTTCTTC. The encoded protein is CACHHPHRNEQFF.

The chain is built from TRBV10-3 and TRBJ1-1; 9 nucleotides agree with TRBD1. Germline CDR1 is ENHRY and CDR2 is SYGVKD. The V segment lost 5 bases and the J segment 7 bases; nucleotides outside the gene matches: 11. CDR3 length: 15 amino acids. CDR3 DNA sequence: TGTGCCATCAGTAAACCGGGACAGGGTTCGGTTGAAGCTTTCTTT. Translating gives CAISKPGQGSVEAFF.

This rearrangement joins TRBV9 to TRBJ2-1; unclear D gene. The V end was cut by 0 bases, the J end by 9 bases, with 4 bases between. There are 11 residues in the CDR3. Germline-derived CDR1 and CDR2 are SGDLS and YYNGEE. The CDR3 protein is CASSVAVEQFF. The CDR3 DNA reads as TGTGCCAGCAGCGTAGCTGTTGAGCAGTTCTTC. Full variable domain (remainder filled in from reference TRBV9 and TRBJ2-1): DSGVTQTPKHLITATGQRVTLRCSPRSGDLSVYWYQQSLDQGLQFLIQYYNGEERAKGNILERFSAQQFPDLHSELNLSSLELGDSALYFCASSVAVEQFFGPGTRLTVL.

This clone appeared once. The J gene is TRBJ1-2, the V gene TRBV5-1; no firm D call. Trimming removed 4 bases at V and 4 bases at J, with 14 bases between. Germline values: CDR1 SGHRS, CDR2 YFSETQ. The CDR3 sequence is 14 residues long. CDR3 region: CASSGTGGLYGYTF. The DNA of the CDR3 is TGCGCCAGCAGCGGAACCGGAGGCCTCTATGGCTACACCTTC.

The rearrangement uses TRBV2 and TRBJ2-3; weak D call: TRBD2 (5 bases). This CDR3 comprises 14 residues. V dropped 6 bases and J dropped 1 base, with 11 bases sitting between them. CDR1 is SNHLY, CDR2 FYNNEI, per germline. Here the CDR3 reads CASRRATGTDTQYF. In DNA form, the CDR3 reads TGTGCCAGCAGGCGGGCAACGGGCACAGATACGCAGTATTTT.

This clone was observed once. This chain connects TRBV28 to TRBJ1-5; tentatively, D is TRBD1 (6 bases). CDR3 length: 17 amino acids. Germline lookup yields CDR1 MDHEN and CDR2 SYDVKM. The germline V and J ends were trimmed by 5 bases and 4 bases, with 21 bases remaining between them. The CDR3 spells CASSRPRGQNLNQPQHF. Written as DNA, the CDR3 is TGTGCCAGCAGTCGGCCCCGAGGACAGAACTTAAATCAGCCCCAGCATTTT.

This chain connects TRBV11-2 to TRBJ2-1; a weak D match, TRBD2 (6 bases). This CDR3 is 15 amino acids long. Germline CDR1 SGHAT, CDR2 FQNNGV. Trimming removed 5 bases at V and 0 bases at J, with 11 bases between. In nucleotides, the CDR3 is TGTGCCAGCAGCATTAGCGGTAGCTCCTACAATGAGCAGTTCTTC. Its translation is CASSISGSSYNEQFF. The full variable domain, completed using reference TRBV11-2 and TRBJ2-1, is EAGVAQSPRYKIIEKRQSVAFWCNPISGHATLYWYQQILGQGPKLLIQFQNNGVVDDSQLPKDRFSAERLKGVDSTLKIQPAKLEDSAVYLCASSISGSSYNEQFFGPGTRLTVL.

The DNA of the CDR3 is TGTGCCAGCAGTTACTCGCCCGGGGACTCTGGAAACACCATATATTTT. It specifies CASSYSPGDSGNTIYF. The rearrangement links TRBV6-5 to TRBJ1-3; D uncertain. This CDR3 comprises 16 residues. V was trimmed by 0 bases and J by 0 bases, leaving 9 bases between them. In germline, CDR1 is MNHEY, CDR2 SVGAGI.

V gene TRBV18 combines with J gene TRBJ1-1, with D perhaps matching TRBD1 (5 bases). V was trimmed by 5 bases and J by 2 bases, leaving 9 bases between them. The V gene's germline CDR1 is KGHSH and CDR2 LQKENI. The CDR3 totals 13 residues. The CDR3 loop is CASSSDRNTEAFF. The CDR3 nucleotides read TGTGCCAGCTCATCTGACAGAAACACTGAAGCTTTCTTT.

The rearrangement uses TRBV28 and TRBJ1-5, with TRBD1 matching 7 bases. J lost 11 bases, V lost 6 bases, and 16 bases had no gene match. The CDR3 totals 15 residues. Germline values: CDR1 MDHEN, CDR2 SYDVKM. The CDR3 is CASSQRGLEAPAQHF. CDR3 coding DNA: TGTGCCAGCAGCCAAAGGGGGCTTGAGGCCCCGGCCCAGCATTTT.

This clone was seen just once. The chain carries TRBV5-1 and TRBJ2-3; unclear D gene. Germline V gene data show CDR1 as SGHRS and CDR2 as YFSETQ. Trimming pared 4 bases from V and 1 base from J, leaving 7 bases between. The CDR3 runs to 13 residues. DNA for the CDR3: TGCGCCAGCAGCGCGGATGGCACAGATACGCAGTATTTT. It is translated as CASSADGTDTQYF.

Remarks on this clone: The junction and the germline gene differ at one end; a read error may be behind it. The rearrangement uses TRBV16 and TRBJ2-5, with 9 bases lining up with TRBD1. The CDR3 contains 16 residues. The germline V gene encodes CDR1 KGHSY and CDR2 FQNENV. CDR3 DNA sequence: TGTGCCAGCACCCAACACGGGACAGGGATCGGGGAGACCCAGTACTTC. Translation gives CASTQHGTGIGETQYF. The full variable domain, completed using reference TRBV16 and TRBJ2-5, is GEEVAQTPKHLVRGEGQKAKLYCAPIKGHSYVFWYQQVLKNEFKFLISFQNENVFDETGMPKERFSAKCLPNSPCSLEIQATKLEDSAVYFCASTQHGTGIGETQYFGPGTRLLVL.

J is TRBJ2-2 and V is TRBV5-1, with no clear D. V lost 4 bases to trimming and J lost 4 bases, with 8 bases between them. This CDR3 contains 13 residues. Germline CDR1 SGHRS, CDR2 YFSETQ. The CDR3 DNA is TGCGCCAGCAGCCTTCCCGGCACCGGGGAGCTGTTTTTT. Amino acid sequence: CASSLPGTGELFF.

CDR3 DNA: TGTGCCAGCAGCGTAGCGACTAGGGACTACGAGCAGTACTTC. Its translation is CASSVATRDYEQYF. The chain joins TRBV9 to TRBJ2-7; tentatively, D is TRBD2 (6 bases). CDR1 SGDLS and CDR2 YYNGEE come from the germline V gene. The ends were cut back, 0 bases at V and 3 bases at J, with 10 bases in the middle. The CDR3 loop spans 14 amino acids.

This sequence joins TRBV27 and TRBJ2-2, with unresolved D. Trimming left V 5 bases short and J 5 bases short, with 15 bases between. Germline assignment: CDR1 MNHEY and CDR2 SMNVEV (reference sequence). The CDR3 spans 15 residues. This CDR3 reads CASSPKLLGTGELFF. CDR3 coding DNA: TGTGCCAGCAGTCCTAAACTACTTGGGACCGGGGAGCTGTTTTTT.

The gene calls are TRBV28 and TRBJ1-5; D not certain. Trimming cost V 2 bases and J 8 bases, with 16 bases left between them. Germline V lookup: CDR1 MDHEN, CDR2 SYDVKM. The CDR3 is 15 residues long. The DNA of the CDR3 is TGTGCCAGCAGTTTAATTCCCGACTCTACTGAGCCCCAGCATTTT. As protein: CASSLIPDSTEPQHF. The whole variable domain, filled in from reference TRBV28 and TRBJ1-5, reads DVKVTQSSRYLVKRTGEKVFLECVQDMDHENMFWYRQDPGLGLRLIYFSYDVKMKEKGDIPEGYSVSREKKERFSLILESASTNQTSMYLCASSLIPDSTEPQHFGDGTRLSIL.

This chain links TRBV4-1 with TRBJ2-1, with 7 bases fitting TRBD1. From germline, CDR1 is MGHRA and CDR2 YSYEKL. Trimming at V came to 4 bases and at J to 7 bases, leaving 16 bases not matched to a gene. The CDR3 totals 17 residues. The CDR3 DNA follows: TGCGCCAGCAGCCCGTTTCACAGGGGAAACCCTAGGAATGAGCAGTTCTTC. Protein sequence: CASSPFHRGNPRNEQFF.

The CDR3 coding sequence is TGTGCCAGTAGTATGATCGGGAGGCGGCCGGATACGCAGTATTTT. This encodes CASSMIGRRPDTQYF. The chain recombines TRBV19 with TRBJ2-3; TRBD2 matches at 7 bases. This CDR3 has 15 amino acids. J was trimmed by 6 bases and V by 3 bases; bases with no gene match: 9. Germline V gene sequence: CDR1 LNHDA, CDR2 SQIVND (reference sequence).

DNA for the CDR3: TGCAGCGTTGACGGCAGGGGGCTCGGCACTGAAGCTTTCTTT. Its protein is CSVDGRGLGTEAFF. The chain has TRBV29-1 and TRBJ1-1; 8 bases fit TRBD1. CDR3 length equals 14 residues. Germline lookup yields CDR1 SQVTM and CDR2 ANQGSEA. Trimming cost V 3 bases and J 4 bases; bases outside gene matches: 7.

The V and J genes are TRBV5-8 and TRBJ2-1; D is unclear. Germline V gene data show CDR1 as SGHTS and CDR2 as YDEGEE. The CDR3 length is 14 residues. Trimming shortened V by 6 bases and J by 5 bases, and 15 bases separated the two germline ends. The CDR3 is CASIALRSHNEQFF. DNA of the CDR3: TGTGCCAGCATAGCCCTTCGTAGCCACAATGAGCAGTTCTTC.

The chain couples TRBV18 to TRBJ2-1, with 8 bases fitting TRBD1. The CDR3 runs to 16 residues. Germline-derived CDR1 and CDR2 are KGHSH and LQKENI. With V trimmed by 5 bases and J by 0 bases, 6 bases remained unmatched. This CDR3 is CASSSRTGTSYNEQFF. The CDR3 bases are TGTGCCAGCTCATCACGGACAGGGACCTCCTACAATGAGCAGTTCTTC.

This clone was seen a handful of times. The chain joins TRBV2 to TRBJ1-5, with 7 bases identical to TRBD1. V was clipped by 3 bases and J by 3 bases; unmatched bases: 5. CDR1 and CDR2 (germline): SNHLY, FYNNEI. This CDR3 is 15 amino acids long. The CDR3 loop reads CASSERQGDNQPQHF. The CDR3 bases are TGTGCCAGCAGTGAGAGACAGGGTGACAATCAGCCCCAGCATTTT.

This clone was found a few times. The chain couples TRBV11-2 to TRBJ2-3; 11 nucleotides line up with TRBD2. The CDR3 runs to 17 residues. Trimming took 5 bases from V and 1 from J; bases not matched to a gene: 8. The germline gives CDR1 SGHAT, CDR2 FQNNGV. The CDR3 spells CASSPSPLAGGTDTQYF. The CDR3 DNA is TGTGCCAGCAGCCCCAGTCCACTAGCGGGGGGCACAGATACGCAGTATTTT.

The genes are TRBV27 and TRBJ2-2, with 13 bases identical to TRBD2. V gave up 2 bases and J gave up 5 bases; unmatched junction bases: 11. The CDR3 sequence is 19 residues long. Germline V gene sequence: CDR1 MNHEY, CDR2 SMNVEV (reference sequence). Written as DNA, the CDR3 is TGTGCCAGCAGTTTAATAGTTGGACTAGCGGGAGAATTGACCGGGGAGCTGTTTTTT. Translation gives CASSLIVGLAGELTGELFF.